The 3 T cell receptor beta chains presented below share a single source sample, sequenced in a study of shared clonotypes between healthy human individuals. Naive-designated CD8 cells lacked CD45RO, were positively enriched for CCR7, and omitted terminally differentiated effector memory CD45RA+ cells. Profiled with immunoSEQ multiplex PCR; TCRdb holds only in-frame clones, not every one. The sample shows some 2.1 million clones, about 94% of them seen only once. The sequenced material came from naive CD8+ T cells sorted from blood. The source is a man aged 18 to 30 in good health.

J is TRBJ1-4 and V is TRBV27; D might be TRBD1 (5 bases). V was shortened by 2 bases and J by 3 bases, with 10 bases between the two germline ends. The CDR3 runs 15 residues. Per the germline V gene, CDR1 is MNHEY and CDR2 is SMNVEV (reference sequence). Written as DNA, the CDR3 is TGTGCCAGCAGTTTAGGGGCAGGTGCTAATGAAAAACTGTTTTTT. Protein product: CASSLGAGANEKLFF.

This rearrangement joins TRBV4-3 to TRBJ2-7; D gene unclear. V lost 0 bases and J lost 1, with 10 bases in between. Germline lookup yields CDR1 LGHNA and CDR2 YSLEER. The CDR3 sequence is 15 residues long. The CDR3: CASSQETWESYEQYF. CDR3 DNA: TGCGCCAGCAGCCAAGAGACTTGGGAATCCTACGAGCAGTACTTC.

This sequence joins TRBV11-3 and TRBJ2-3; D is possibly TRBD2 (6 bases). Germline loops: CDR1 SGHNT, CDR2 YENEEA. The length of the CDR3 is 15 residues. The germline V and J ends were trimmed by 1 base and 0 bases, with 8 bases remaining between them. Here the CDR3 DNA reads TGTGCCAGCAGCTTAGGACTAGAGAGCACAGATACGCAGTATTTT. It is translated as CASSLGLESTDTQYF.